What follows is one T cell receptor beta chain and its context. Its antigen is not identified. The sample is drawn from a study of T cells after yellow fever vaccination. Regarding the study as a whole: Contaminating bulk clonotypes could be abundant in FACS-sorted repertoires. Few clonotypes appeared in both CD4 and CD8 compartments.

5'RACE template switching added a universal primer site and UMIs to TCR cDNA. TCRdb independently ran MiXCR on the 5' RACE reads; one entry per CDR3 protein. The sample consists of some 390,000 distinct CDR3 sequences, around 20% of them appearing once. The source was PBMCs, collected before the yellow fever booster vaccination. This sequence was found in a man aged 18-30 years who received the YFV17D yellow fever vaccine.

The CDR3: CAWSVRRGGTEAFF. DNA of the CDR3: TGTGCCTGGAGTGTACGCAGGGGAGGTACTGAAGCTTTCTTT. The V gene is TRBV30, the J gene TRBJ1-1; TRBD1 might be the D (6 bases). Trimming removed 0 bases at V and 5 bases at J, with 13 bases between. CDR1 GTSNPN and CDR2 SVGIG come from the germline V gene (reference sequence). This CDR3 is 14 amino acids long.